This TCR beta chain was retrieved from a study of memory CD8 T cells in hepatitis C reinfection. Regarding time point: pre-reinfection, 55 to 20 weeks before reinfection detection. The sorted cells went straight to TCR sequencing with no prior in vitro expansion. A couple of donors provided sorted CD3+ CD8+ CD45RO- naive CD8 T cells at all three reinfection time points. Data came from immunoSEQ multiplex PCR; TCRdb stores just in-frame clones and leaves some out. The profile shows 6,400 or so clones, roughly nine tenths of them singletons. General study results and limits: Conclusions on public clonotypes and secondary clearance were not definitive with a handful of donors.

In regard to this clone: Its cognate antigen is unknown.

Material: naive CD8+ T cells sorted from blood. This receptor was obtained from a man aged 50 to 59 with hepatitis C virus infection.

CDR3 sequence (DNA): TGTGCCAGCAGTCTCGACAGTGGGATGCAGCCCCAGCATTTT. The encoded protein is CASSLDSGMQPQHF. The chain recombines TRBV6-1 with TRBJ1-5; a possible D gene is TRBD1 (5 bases). Germline assignment: CDR1 MNHNS and CDR2 SASEGT. The CDR3 consists of 14 residues. V lost 5 bases and J 7 bases, leaving 15 bases between the germline ends.